This T cell receptor beta chain was recorded in a study of shared clonotypes between healthy human individuals. Sorted-subset replicate PCR reactions were performed with around 200 ng DNA, corresponding to about 30,000 T cell genomes. The data were produced by immunoSEQ multiplex PCR, yet TCRdb's version contains in-frame clones alone and is incomplete. The table shows about 2.4 million clones, with 93% occurring only once. V was shortened by 3 bases and J by 2 bases, with 14 bases between the two germline ends. Germline V gene sequence: CDR1 MNHNY, CDR2 SVGAGI (reference sequence). The CDR3 runs to 15 residues. This clone was seen a single time.

The source of this sequence is a man aged 18 to 30 in good health. Some clones in this sample may be carry-over from other donors' samples. The chain recombines TRBV6-6 with TRBJ2-7; D is unresolved. The specimen was naive CD4+ T cells from PBMCs. Sample subset: CD45RA+ positively selected. This CDR3 is CASSYLPQEPYEQYF. CDR3 bases: TGTGCCAGCAGTTATTTACCCCAGGAACCCTACGAGCAGTACTTC.